Listed below are T cell receptor beta chains from one sample, sequenced in a study of T cell changes during pregnancy in multiple sclerosis. TCRdb keeps only in-frame clones here, not all; method: immunoSEQ multiplex PCR. The sample has 29,000 or so clones; 75% to 90% are singletons. The sample consisted of CD8+ T cells from peripheral blood mononuclear cells, taken after pregnancy. Every receptor here comes from a female donor with multiple sclerosis, enrolled in a pregnancy study. The CDR3 runs from the conserved cysteine through the conserved F or W. Each record gives: V gene, J gene, clone size, D gene, CDR3 DNA, CDR3 protein. The D gene is left open where the match is weak. Where a row states a size, it is once, few, many or the class of an expanded clone; other rows omit it.

v_gene: TRBV27
j_gene: TRBJ2-5
abundance: -
d_gene: -
CDR3nt: TGTGCCAGCAGTTTACAGGGGGAGACCCAGTACTTC
CDR3aa: CASSLQGETQYF

v_gene: TRBV5-4
j_gene: TRBJ1-2
abundance: -
d_gene: TRBD1
CDR3nt: TGTGCCAGCAGCTTGCAATTCTGGGACAGGGGCTACTATGGCTACACCTTC
CDR3aa: CASSLQFWDRGYYGYTF

v_gene: TRBV19
j_gene: TRBJ1-5
abundance: few
d_gene: -
CDR3nt: TGTGCCAGTAGTATAGGCAGGTATCAGCCCCAGCATTTT
CDR3aa: CASSIGRYQPQHF

v_gene: TRBV29-1
j_gene: TRBJ2-3
abundance: -
d_gene: -
CDR3nt: TGCAGCGTTCTTGCATCTGGAGCGGTGCGCACAGATACGCAGTATTTT
CDR3aa: CSVLASGAVRTDTQYF

v_gene: TRBV4-2
j_gene: TRBJ2-1
abundance: once
d_gene: TRBD2
CDR3nt: TGTGCCAGCAGCCAGACCGGGACTAGCGGGAACAATGAGCAGTTCTTC
CDR3aa: CASSQTGTSGNNEQFF

v_gene: TRBV6-6
j_gene: TRBJ2-3
abundance: -
d_gene: -
CDR3nt: TGTGCCAGCAGTTACTCGTGGGGCGCAGATACGCAGTATTTT
CDR3aa: CASSYSWGADTQYF

v_gene: TRBV25-1
j_gene: TRBJ2-5
abundance: -
d_gene: -
CDR3nt: TGTGCCAGCAGTGAATGGGGGGAATTAGAGACCCAGTACTTC
CDR3aa: CASSEWGELETQYF

v_gene: TRBV9
j_gene: TRBJ2-3
abundance: -
d_gene: -
CDR3nt: TGTGCCAGCAGCGACCAAGGGACTAGCACAGATACGCAGTATTTT
CDR3aa: CASSDQGTSTDTQYF

v_gene: TRBV27
j_gene: TRBJ2-5
abundance: -
d_gene: -
CDR3nt: TGTGCCAGCAGTTTGATTGCTAAAGAGACCCAGTACTTC
CDR3aa: CASSLIAKETQYF

v_gene: TRBV19
j_gene: TRBJ1-1
abundance: few
d_gene: TRBD1
CDR3nt: TGTGCCAGTAATGTTGGGACAGGGTCCACTGAAGCTTTCTTT
CDR3aa: CASNVGTGSTEAFF

v_gene: TRBV6-5
j_gene: TRBJ2-1
abundance: -
d_gene: -
CDR3nt: TGTGCCAGCAGTTACTTAGCGGCCGACAATGAGCAGTTCTTC
CDR3aa: CASSYLAADNEQFF

v_gene: TRBV30
j_gene: TRBJ1-4
abundance: -
d_gene: TRBD1
CDR3nt: TGTGCCTGGAGTACCGGGACAGGCCTTGAAAAACTGTTTTTT
CDR3aa: CAWSTGTGLEKLFF

v_gene: TRBV6-5
j_gene: TRBJ2-7
abundance: -
d_gene: -
CDR3nt: TGTGCCAGCAGTCCTACACCGTTCGGGAACGAGCAGTACTTC
CDR3aa: CASSPTPFGNEQYF

v_gene: TRBV28
j_gene: TRBJ2-1
abundance: -
d_gene: TRBD2
CDR3nt: TGTGCCAGCAGTTTGCCGGGACTAGCCGGATCCTACAATGAGCAGTTCTTC
CDR3aa: CASSLPGLAGSYNEQFF

v_gene: TRBV27
j_gene: TRBJ2-1
abundance: -
d_gene: -
CDR3nt: TGTGCCAGCAGTCTCCCGGGACTTTACAATGAGCAGTTCTTC
CDR3aa: CASSLPGLYNEQFF

v_gene: TRBV7-3
j_gene: TRBJ1-1
abundance: -
d_gene: -
CDR3nt: TGTGCCAGCAGTACATGGGGCGACACTGAAGCTTTCTTT
CDR3aa: CASSTWGDTEAFF

v_gene: TRBV29-1
j_gene: TRBJ2-7
abundance: once
d_gene: TRBD1
CDR3nt: TGCAGCGTTGAAAGGGGACAGGGGGCAGGGTACGAGCAGTACTTC
CDR3aa: CSVERGQGAGYEQYF

v_gene: TRBV7-6
j_gene: TRBJ1-1
abundance: -
d_gene: -
CDR3nt: TGTGCCAGCAGCTTAGCGGGGCAGGGTAACACTGAAGCTTTCTTT
CDR3aa: CASSLAGQGNTEAFF

v_gene: TRBV4-1
j_gene: TRBJ2-7
abundance: -
d_gene: -
CDR3nt: TGCGCCAGCAGCCAAGTCGCCCAGGGGTTGTCCTACGAGCAGTACTTC
CDR3aa: CASSQVAQGLSYEQYF

v_gene: TRBV15
j_gene: TRBJ2-1
abundance: -
d_gene: -
CDR3nt: TGTGCCACCAGCAGAGGGGGAGCTAACAATGAGCAGTTCTTC
CDR3aa: CATSRGGANNEQFF

v_gene: TRBV4-3
j_gene: TRBJ2-7
abundance: once
d_gene: -
CDR3nt: TGCGCCAGCAGCCAAGATTGGGGCACAGGCGGAGTCTACGAGCAGTACTTC
CDR3aa: CASSQDWGTGGVYEQYF

v_gene: TRBV7-9
j_gene: TRBJ2-5
abundance: -
d_gene: TRBD1
CDR3nt: TGTGCCAGCAGCGCAGGTGGGACAGCTCAAGAGACCCAGTACTTC
CDR3aa: CASSAGGTAQETQYF